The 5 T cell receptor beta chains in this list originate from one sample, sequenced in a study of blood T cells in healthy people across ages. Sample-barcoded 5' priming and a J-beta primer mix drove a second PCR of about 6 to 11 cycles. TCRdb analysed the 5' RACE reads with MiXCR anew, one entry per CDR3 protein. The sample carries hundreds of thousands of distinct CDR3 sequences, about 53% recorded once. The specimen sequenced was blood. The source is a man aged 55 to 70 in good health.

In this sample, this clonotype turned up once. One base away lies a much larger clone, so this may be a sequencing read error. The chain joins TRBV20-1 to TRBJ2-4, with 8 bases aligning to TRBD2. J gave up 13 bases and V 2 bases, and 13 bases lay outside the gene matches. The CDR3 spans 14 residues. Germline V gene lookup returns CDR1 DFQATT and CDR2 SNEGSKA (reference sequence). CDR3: CSARPAGLVGEQYF. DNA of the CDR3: TGCAGTGCTAGACCCGCGGGACTAGTGGGAGAGCAGTACTTC.

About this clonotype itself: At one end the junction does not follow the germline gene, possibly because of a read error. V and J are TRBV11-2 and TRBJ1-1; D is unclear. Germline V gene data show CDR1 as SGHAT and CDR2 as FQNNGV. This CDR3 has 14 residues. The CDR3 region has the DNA TGTGCCAGCAGCCTAGACAATTTGAACACTGAAGCTTTCTTT. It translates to CASSLDNLNTEAFF. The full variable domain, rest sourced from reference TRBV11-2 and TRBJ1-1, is EAGVAQSPRYKIIEKRQSVAFWCNPISGHATLYWYQQILGQGPKLLIQFQNNGVVDDSQLPKDRFSAERLKGVDSTLKIQPAKLEDSAVYLCASSLDNLNTEAFFGQGTRLTVV.

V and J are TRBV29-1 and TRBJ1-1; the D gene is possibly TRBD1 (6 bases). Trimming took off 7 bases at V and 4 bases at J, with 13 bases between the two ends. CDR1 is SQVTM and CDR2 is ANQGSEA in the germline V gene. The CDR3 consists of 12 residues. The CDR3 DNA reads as TGCAGCGCACAGGGAGGAGGCACTGAAGCTTTCTTT. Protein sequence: CSAQGGGTEAFF.

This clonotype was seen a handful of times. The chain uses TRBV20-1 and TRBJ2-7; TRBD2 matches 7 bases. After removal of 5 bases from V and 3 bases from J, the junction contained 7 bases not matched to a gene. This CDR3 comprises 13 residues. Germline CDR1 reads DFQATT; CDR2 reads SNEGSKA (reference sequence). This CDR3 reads CSAGTSGIYEQYF. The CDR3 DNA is TGCAGTGCTGGGACGAGCGGGATCTACGAGCAGTACTTC.

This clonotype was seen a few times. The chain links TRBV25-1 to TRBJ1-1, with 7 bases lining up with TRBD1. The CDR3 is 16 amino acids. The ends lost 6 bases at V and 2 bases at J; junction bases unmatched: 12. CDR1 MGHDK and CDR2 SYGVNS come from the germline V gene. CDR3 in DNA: TGTGCCAGCAGGGGGGGGACAGCCCTACTTAACACTGAAGCTTTCTTT. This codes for CASRGGTALLNTEAFF.